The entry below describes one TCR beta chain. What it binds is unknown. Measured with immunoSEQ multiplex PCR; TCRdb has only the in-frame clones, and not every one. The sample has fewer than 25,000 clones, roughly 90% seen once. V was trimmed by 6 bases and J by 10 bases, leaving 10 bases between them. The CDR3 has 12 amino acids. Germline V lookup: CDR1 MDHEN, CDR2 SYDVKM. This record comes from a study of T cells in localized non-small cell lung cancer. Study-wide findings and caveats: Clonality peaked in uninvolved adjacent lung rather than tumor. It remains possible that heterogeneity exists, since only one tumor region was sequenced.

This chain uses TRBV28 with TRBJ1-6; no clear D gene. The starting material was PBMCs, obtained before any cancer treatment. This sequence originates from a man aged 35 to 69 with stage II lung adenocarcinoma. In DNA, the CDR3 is TGTGCCAGCAGGGGCGCCGGGTCACCCCTCCACTTT. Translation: CASRGAGSPLHF.